The 21 T cell receptor beta chains below were found in one sample sequenced in a study of Graves' ophthalmopathy and Graves' hyperthyroidism. Amplification targeted the TCR beta CDR3 regions, with RNA transcripts as the source material. First-round RT-PCR employed HTBI primers, with a second-round multiplex PCR after it. From the multiplex PCR reads, TCRdb called clonotypes with MiXCR, one entry per CDR3 protein. The data contain about 400,000 distinct CDR3 sequences, approximately 21% of them singletons. Input material: peripheral blood. Receptors originate from a woman in her late teens or twenties with stable Graves' hyperthyroidism.

This clonotype came up many times. The rearrangement links TRBV20-1 to TRBJ2-7, with D perhaps TRBD2 (6 bases). Between the trimmed V and J ends, which lost 2 bases and 3 bases, there was a span of 17 bases. Per the germline V gene, CDR1 is DFQATT and CDR2 is SNEGSKA (reference sequence). The CDR3 contains 15 residues. DNA for the CDR3: TGCAGTGCTAGATTGGAGCCTAGCGCCGGCTACGAGCAGTACTTC. Its protein product is CSARLEPSAGYEQYF.

Many counts were recorded for this clonotype. The DNA for the CDR3 is TGTGCCAGCAGTTTCGGTCTAGGGGTCGGCTACACCTTC. It yields the protein CASSFGLGVGYTF. The chain has TRBV12-3 or TRBV12-4 and TRBJ1-2; D might be TRBD1 (5 bases). Trimming removed 3 bases at V and 8 bases at J, with 13 bases between. The CDR3 loop spans 13 amino acids.

V and J are TRBV28 and TRBJ2-2; D perhaps matches TRBD1 (5 bases). Germline-derived CDR1 and CDR2 are MDHEN and SYDVKM. The ends were cut back, 5 bases at V and 0 bases at J, with 16 bases in the middle. The CDR3 runs to 17 residues. DNA for the CDR3: TGTGCCAGCAGTCTACCCAGGCAGGGTACGAACACCGGGGAGCTGTTTTTT. It translates to CASSLPRQGTNTGELFF.

This clonotype has at least ten counts. DNA of the CDR3: TGTGCCACCAGCAGAGGCGACAGCTCTGGGGCCAACGTCCTGACTTTC. It encodes CATSRGDSSGANVLTF. The V and J genes are TRBV15 and TRBJ2-6; tentative D call: TRBD1 (5 bases). V was trimmed by 1 base and J by 0 bases, leaving 7 bases between them. CDR1 is LNHNV, CDR2 YYDKDF, per germline (reference sequence). The CDR3 extends over 16 amino acids.

This clonotype has a count of ten or more. V gene TRBV13 combines with J gene TRBJ1-1; no clear D. Germline loops: CDR1 PRHDT, CDR2 FYEKMQ (reference sequence). The V and J ends lost 6 bases and 3 bases respectively, with 11 bases between them. The CDR3 runs 13 residues. The CDR3 reads CASRLIADTEAFF. DNA of the CDR3: TGTGCCAGCAGACTAATCGCTGACACTGAAGCTTTCTTT.

This clonotype was found many times. The chain carries TRBV18 and TRBJ1-5, with D perhaps matching TRBD1 (6 bases). The CDR3 length is 15 residues. V was trimmed by 4 bases and J by 8 bases, leaving 18 bases between them. Germline V gene sequence: CDR1 KGHSH, CDR2 LQKENI. Here the CDR3 reads CASSRGGQSGEPQHF. DNA of the CDR3: TGTGCCAGCTCACGTGGGGGACAATCTGGGGAGCCCCAGCATTTT.

The chain employs TRBV28 and TRBJ2-1; 9 bases agree with TRBD2. This CDR3 has 16 amino acids. CDR1 is MDHEN and CDR2 is SYDVKM in the germline V gene. V shed 2 bases, J shed 4 bases, and the junction held 6 bases outside the gene matches. Here the CDR3 DNA reads TGTGCCAGCAGTTTAGGGGCGGGAGGGTTATACAATGAGCAGTTCTTC. This codes for CASSLGAGGLYNEQFF.

This clonotype has ten or more counts. This rearrangement joins TRBV30 to TRBJ2-7; D gene ambiguous. Trimming removed 0 bases at V and 3 bases at J, with 6 bases between. The CDR3 is 12 residues long. Germline V lookup: CDR1 GTSNPN, CDR2 SVGIG (reference sequence). DNA of the CDR3: TGTGCCTGGAGTGTACACAGCTACGAGCAGTACTTC. The encoded protein is CAWSVHSYEQYF.

The chain couples TRBV20-1 to TRBJ1-2; no clear D. Trimming shortened V by 7 bases and J by 6 bases, and 15 bases separated the two germline ends. The CDR3 length is 12 residues. Germline V lookup: CDR1 DFQATT, CDR2 SNEGSKA (reference sequence). CDR3 DNA sequence: TGCAGTGTCTGGACGGTCGTAGATGGCTACACCTTC. It codes for CSVWTVVDGYTF.

This clonotype was found many times. The V and J genes are TRBV12-3 or TRBV12-4 and TRBJ2-2; D is perhaps TRBD1 (5 bases). V lost 3 bases to trimming and J lost 8 bases, with 7 bases between them. CDR3 size: 12 residues. The CDR3 loop reads CASSFRTGELFF. The DNA for the CDR3 is TGTGCCAGCAGTTTCCGGACAGGGGAGCTGTTTTTT.

This clonotype has more than one count but fewer than ten. The chain carries TRBV3-1 and TRBJ1-2; no clear D gene. Germline CDR1 is LGHDT and CDR2 is YNNKEL (reference sequence). The length of the CDR3 is 13 residues. Trimming took 0 bases from V and 7 from J, leaving 9 bases between them. The CDR3 nucleotides read TGTGCCAGCAGCCAAGAAAGACGGGGTGGCTACACCTTC. It is translated as CASSQERRGGYTF.

This clonotype has more than one count but fewer than ten. J is TRBJ1-5 and V is TRBV7-8; no firm D call. In germline, CDR1 is SGHVS, CDR2 FQNEAQ. There are 15 residues in the CDR3. Trimming removed 5 bases from V and 3 bases from J, with 14 bases in between. The CDR3 DNA reads as TGTGCCAGCAGCGGCGGGGAGGGAAACAATCAGCCCCAGCATTTT. This encodes CASSGGEGNNQPQHF.

This clonotype was recorded at least ten times. The chain has TRBV20-1 and TRBJ2-6; TRBD1 aligns across 8 bases. CDR1 is DFQATT, CDR2 SNEGSKA, per germline (reference sequence). V was clipped by 1 base and J by 0 bases; unmatched bases: 11. The CDR3 is made up of 19 amino acids. Here the CDR3 DNA reads TGCAGTGCTAGAGGCATTAGCGGACAGGGAAGCTCTGGGGCCAACGTCCTGACTTTC. Translating it yields CSARGISGQGSSGANVLTF.

This clonotype was counted a few times. The chain recombines TRBV12-3 or TRBV12-4 with TRBJ1-5; no definite D call. Trimming took 3 bases from V and 0 from J, leaving 9 bases between them. The CDR3 sequence is 15 residues long. The CDR3 DNA is TGTGCCAGCAGTTTCGGGGTTTATAGCAATCAGCCCCAGCATTTT. Its translation: CASSFGVYSNQPQHF.

This clonotype was seen repeatedly, ten times or more. A much larger clone lies one base from this, so it may be a read error. This sequence joins TRBV12-3 or TRBV12-4 and TRBJ1-1, with TRBD1 matching over 10 bases. V shed 6 bases and J 3 bases; nucleotides not matched to a gene: 4. This CDR3 contains 14 residues. Here the CDR3 DNA reads TGTGCCAGCAGGACCGGGACAGGGGACACTGAAGCTTTCTTT. It codes for CASRTGTGDTEAFF.

This clonotype came up many times. The gene calls are TRBV20-1 and TRBJ1-6; D remains unclear. The CDR3 has 15 residues. CDR1 and CDR2 from the germline V gene are DFQATT and SNEGSKA (reference sequence). Trimming took off 5 bases at V and 8 bases at J, with 19 bases between the two ends. The DNA for the CDR3 is TGCAGTGCTGAAGGGAAACGGGCTGGGGATTCACCCCTCCACTTT. Amino acids: CSAEGKRAGDSPLHF.

This clonotype was counted many times. The chain combines TRBV6-5 with TRBJ2-7, with D possibly matching TRBD2 (5 bases). This CDR3 has 13 residues. Germline loops: CDR1 MNHEY, CDR2 SVGAGI. V was shortened by 7 bases and J by 5 bases, with 15 bases between the two germline ends. CDR3 sequence reads: CASIPRGMNEQYF. In DNA, the CDR3 is TGTGCCAGCATTCCCAGAGGGATGAACGAGCAGTACTTC.

J is TRBJ1-1 and V is TRBV12-3 or TRBV12-4; 8 nucleotides agree with TRBD1. V lost 7 bases to trimming and J lost 4 bases; unmatched junction nucleotides: 8. This CDR3 contains 14 residues. CDR3 in amino acids: CASIWTGLGTEAFF. Here the CDR3 DNA reads TGTGCCAGCATTTGGACAGGGCTGGGCACTGAAGCTTTCTTT.

This clonotype was seen ten or more times. The rearrangement links TRBV12-3 or TRBV12-4 to TRBJ1-2; 7 bases map to TRBD1. CDR3 size: 14 residues. V shed 6 bases and J 1 base; nucleotides not matched to a gene: 5. The CDR3 sequence: CASRRQGFNYGYTF. The CDR3, as DNA: TGTGCCAGCAGGCGACAGGGATTTAACTATGGCTACACCTTC.

This clonotype has at least ten counts. Here the CDR3 reads CASSQETSGTFYEQYF. The CDR3 DNA is TGCGCCAGCAGCCAAGAAACTAGCGGAACTTTTTACGAGCAGTACTTC. The rearrangement joins TRBV4-3 to TRBJ2-7; 8 bases agree with TRBD2. Per germline, CDR1 LGHNA and CDR2 YSLEER. V was pared by 0 bases and J by 4 bases, with 8 bases of the junction left unmatched. There are 16 residues in the CDR3.

This clonotype came up many times. This may stem from a read error, because a much larger clone lies one nucleotide away. This chain uses TRBV2 with TRBJ2-5, with 7 bases fitting TRBD2. The V gene end was trimmed by 4 bases and the J gene end by 2 bases; junction bases not matched to a gene: 1. Germline V gene data show CDR1 as SNHLY and CDR2 as FYNNEI. The CDR3 contains 13 residues. CDR3 DNA: TGTGCCAGCAGTGCGGGACTACAAGAGACCCAGTACTTC. It is translated as CASSAGLQETQYF.